This T cell receptor beta chain is from a study of T cell repertoires in cytomegalovirus infection. A note on this clonotype: The antigen is undetermined.

TCRdb analysed the reads with MiXCR anew, one entry per CDR3 protein. The sample records 830,000 or so distinct CDR3 sequences, roughly 33% being singletons. Trimming took off 6 bases at V and 2 bases at J, with 19 bases between the two ends. Germline-derived CDR1 and CDR2 are DFQATT and SNEGSKA (reference sequence). The CDR3 runs 15 residues. The clonotype comes from a human donor in good health (CMV status not recorded). Some clones in this sample may be carry-over from other donors' samples. The source material was cultured CD8+ T cells from PBMCs, sampled from culture after CMV antigen stimulation. This rearrangement joins TRBV20-1 to TRBJ1-2; no clear D gene. CDR3 DNA sequence: TGCAGTGCCCCTTGGACGGAGAGGACGAACTATGGCTACACCTTC. As protein: CSAPWTERTNYGYTF.